Ten or more counts support the clone carrying this T cell receptor beta chain. Antigen specificity is unknown. This entry is derived from a study of type 1 and type 2 diabetes patients. Study observations and caveats: Type 2 diabetes and control samples shared highly correlated V and J usage, averaging around 0.97.

Genomic DNA was the PCR template. A primer set of 30 forward and 13 reverse primers amplified the CDR3. TCRdb reprocessed the multiplex PCR reads via MiXCR and lists one record per CDR3 protein. The sample consists of 250,000 or so distinct CDR3 sequences, roughly 48% of them appearing once. This TCR derives from a man between 18 and 35 years old with type 2 diabetes. The sequenced sample consisted of peripheral blood mononuclear cells (PBMCs).

The CDR3 bases are TGTGCCACGAGACTTGCGAGCTCCTACGAGCAGTACTTC. It is translated as CATRLASSYEQYF. The chain is built from TRBV15 and TRBJ2-7, with D unclear. The CDR3 runs to 13 residues. Germline V CDR1 and CDR2: LNHNV, YYDKDF (reference sequence). V was pared by 9 bases and J by 0 bases, with 12 bases between.